This T cell receptor (beta chain) is drawn from a study of cytomegalovirus exposure and HLA in healthy donors. Regarding the study as a whole: Among immune exposure information, only CMV serostatus was available. According to a later analysis, donors in an Asian-associated ancestry cluster reportedly had fewer N-insertions than the roughly 640-donor mean. The authors judged a highly shared variant cluster likely a sequencing artifact.

The J segment lost 8 bases and the V segment lost 2 bases, leaving 9 bases of the junction unmatched. CDR1 is MDHEN, CDR2 SYDVKM, per germline. The CDR3 extends over 15 amino acids. Among the donors, all were healthy bone marrow donors. On this clone: Its antigen remains unknown.

PCR was performed using 60 Vbeta and 13 Jbeta primers. Sequenced by immunoSEQ multiplex PCR; TCRdb stores in-frame clones only, minus some. The sample includes some 120,000 clones, roughly 62% of them seen just once. The chain combines TRBV28 with TRBJ2-1, with 7 bases identical to TRBD2. The TCR was taken from a young man in good health and CMV-seropositive. Input material: PBMCs. CDR3 region: CASSLKWEGPDEQFF. CDR3 bases: TGTGCCAGCAGTTTAAAGTGGGAGGGCCCCGATGAGCAGTTCTTC.